This record concerns one T cell receptor beta chain sequence. Its specificity is unknown. TCRdb's copy holds only in-frame clones and misses some; the assay was immunoSEQ multiplex PCR. The sample contains some 74,000 clones, 75% to 90% of which appear only once. This CDR3 has 15 amino acids. Germline CDR1 and CDR2: MDHEN and SYDVKM. V lost 5 bases, J lost 3 bases, and 16 bases lay in between. This sample is drawn from a study of T cell responses to AZD1222 COVID-19 vaccine. General study findings and limits: Targets within unmutated variant regions were reportedly found for nearly half of spike-specific TCRs. Clonal diversity was possibly underestimated, and the donors were mostly white British, with more females.

The rearrangement uses TRBV28 and TRBJ1-1, with no clear D. The receptor's source is an adult who received the AZD1222 COVID-19 vaccine. The sequenced sample was peripheral blood, obtained 28 days after the second AZD1222 dose. The CDR3 spells CASSPYGPSDTEAFF. The CDR3 coding sequence is TGTGCCAGCAGTCCCTATGGACCCTCCGACACTGAAGCTTTCTTT.